The 20 T cell receptor beta chains below were found in one sample sequenced in a study of shared T cell receptors in the human thymus. Measured with immunoSEQ multiplex PCR; TCRdb has only the in-frame clones, and not every one. The top ten hold about 0.0094% of the sample, which has hundreds of thousands of clones, around 87% seen once. The same data also went into a second study, on human thymus T cells.

Input material: thymocytes. The receptors were gathered from a boy in the first two years of life with a congenital heart defect.

The J gene is TRBJ1-1, the V gene TRBV28, with 9 bases lining up with TRBD1. CDR3 length: 19 residues. The V and J ends lost 6 bases and 2 bases, in that order; junction bases with no gene match: 19. The germline gives CDR1 MDHEN, CDR2 SYDVKM. CDR3 protein: CASSFTAGTGLSRNTEAFF. The CDR3 DNA reads as TGTGCCAGCAGCTTCACCGCCGGGACAGGGTTGTCGAGAAACACTGAAGCTTTCTTT.

The chain combines TRBV28 with TRBJ2-3, with 10 nucleotides matching TRBD2. The CDR3 runs 16 residues. Trimming cost V 5 bases and J 2 bases; bases outside gene matches: 7. CDR1 MDHEN and CDR2 SYDVKM come from the germline V gene. CDR3 in DNA: TGTGCCAGCAGTCTCGTAGCGGGGGGCCTCACAGATACGCAGTATTTT. Its translation: CASSLVAGGLTDTQYF.

The rearrangement uses TRBV2 and TRBJ2-7, with a possible D match to TRBD1 (6 bases). The germline gives CDR1 SNHLY, CDR2 FYNNEI. This CDR3 contains 14 residues. The V end was cut by 3 bases, the J end by 4 bases, with 13 bases between. CDR3 region: CASSETFRGYEQYF. The CDR3 DNA follows: TGTGCCAGCAGTGAGACATTTAGGGGGTACGAGCAGTACTTC.

The CDR3 bases are TGCGCCAGCACAGCGGGGAGAAATCTGGGACCCTACAATGAGCAGTTCTTC. It specifies CASTAGRNLGPYNEQFF. V usage is TRBV5-1 and J usage is TRBJ2-1; 7 bases match TRBD2. The J segment lost 2 bases and the V segment lost 6 bases, leaving 14 bases of the junction unmatched. The CDR3 runs 17 residues. Germline CDR1 reads SGHRS; CDR2 reads YFSETQ.

The V gene is TRBV12-5, the J gene TRBJ2-7; TRBD1 agrees at 8 bases. Germline V CDR1 and CDR2: LGHNT, FRNRAP. The ends lost 1 base at V and 1 base at J; junction bases unmatched: 15. The CDR3 has 19 amino acids. DNA for the CDR3: TGTGCTAGTGGTTTGGCAGGGGGCCTGGGGGAGAAGGAGTCCTACGAGCAGTACTTC. This codes for CASGLAGGLGEKESYEQYF.

The chain joins TRBV7-8 to TRBJ2-2; TRBD1 aligns across 8 bases. The ends lost 3 bases at V and 5 bases at J; junction bases unmatched: 8. The germline V gene encodes CDR1 SGHVS and CDR2 FQNEAQ. The CDR3 runs 16 residues. The CDR3 reads CASSLDRAGYTGELFF. Here the CDR3 DNA reads TGTGCCAGCAGCTTGGACAGGGCGGGTTATACCGGGGAGCTGTTTTTT.

Here the CDR3 reads CSAREGTQYF. Here the CDR3 DNA reads TGCAGTGCTAGGGAGGGGACCCAGTACTTC. The J gene is TRBJ2-5, the V gene TRBV20-1; possibly TRBD2 for D (6 bases). CDR1 is DFQATT and CDR2 is SNEGSKA in the germline V gene (reference sequence). This CDR3 region has 10 residues. V was shortened by 3 bases and J by 7 bases, with 6 bases between the two germline ends.

The rearrangement joins TRBV4-3 to TRBJ1-2; D not certain. The ends were cut back, 3 bases at V and 8 bases at J, with 16 bases in the middle. Germline V gene lookup returns CDR1 LGHNA and CDR2 YSLEER. The CDR3 is 14 amino acids. The chain's CDR3 is CASSQRRDIKGYTF. The CDR3 DNA sequence: TGCGCCAGCAGCCAGAGGAGGGATATCAAAGGCTACACCTTC.

The rearrangement joins TRBV27 to TRBJ2-7; D remains unclear. The CDR3 consists of 12 residues. V was cut by 5 bases and J by 6 bases, with 11 bases left in between. The germline gives CDR1 MNHEY, CDR2 SMNVEV (reference sequence). The CDR3 DNA follows: TGTGCCAGCAGTCGGAGCTCGCCCGAGCAGTACTTC. As protein: CASSRSSPEQYF.

Notes on this clone: In the same sample, other DNA sequences code for this CDR3. The chain couples TRBV28 to TRBJ1-5; D unresolved. V gave up 5 bases and J gave up 3 bases, with 8 bases separating them. Germline-derived CDR1 and CDR2 are MDHEN and SYDVKM. This CDR3 contains 13 residues. The CDR3 loop is CASSRDNNQPQHF. The CDR3 DNA sequence: TGTGCCAGCAGTCGAGACAACAATCAGCCCCAGCATTTT.

The chain uses TRBV5-6 and TRBJ2-3, with a possible D match to TRBD1 (7 bases). The CDR3 consists of 16 residues. V dropped 1 base and J dropped 2 bases, with 14 bases sitting between them. Germline CDR1 is SGHDT and CDR2 is YYEEEE. CDR3 sequence: CASSLRGTEFTDTQYF. The CDR3 coding sequence is TGTGCCAGCAGCTTGCGCGGGACAGAGTTCACAGATACGCAGTATTTT.

V gene TRBV9 combines with J gene TRBJ2-2, with D possibly TRBD2 on 7 matching bases. Germline V CDR1 and CDR2: SGDLS, YYNGEE. The CDR3 sequence is 19 residues long. V was clipped by 0 bases and J by 3 bases, with 21 bases between them. The CDR3 loop reads CASSVGEGVAETYTGELFF. The CDR3 region has the DNA TGTGCCAGCAGCGTAGGGGAGGGGGTAGCGGAGACCTACACCGGGGAGCTGTTTTTT.

The chain links TRBV5-6 to TRBJ2-5; 9 bases are a match to TRBD1. The CDR3 totals 14 residues. Trimming took 0 bases from V and 5 from J; bases not matched to a gene: 2. Germline values: CDR1 SGHDT, CDR2 YYEEEE. As DNA, the CDR3 is TGTGCCAGCAGCTTGGCCGGGACAGGGGAGACCCAGTACTTC. This translates into CASSLAGTGETQYF.

The V call is TRBV4-3, the J call TRBJ1-4; no clear D gene. The V end was cut by 0 bases, the J end by 5 bases, with 16 bases between. Germline CDR1 LGHNA, CDR2 YSLEER. This CDR3 is built from 17 residues. The CDR3 reads CASSQDRGGVQNEKLFF. The CDR3 coding sequence is TGCGCCAGCAGCCAAGATCGTGGCGGGGTCCAGAATGAAAAACTGTTTTTT.

V and J are TRBV19 and TRBJ2-7; 10 bases line up with TRBD1. Germline loops: CDR1 LNHDA, CDR2 SQIVND (reference sequence). The V gene end was trimmed by 5 bases and the J gene end by 7 bases; junction bases not matched to a gene: 11. This CDR3 is built from 15 residues. The CDR3 DNA sequence: TGTGCCAGTAGTCGACAGGGGGCGCGTTCGGGAGAGCAGTACTTC. Amino acid sequence: CASSRQGARSGEQYF.

The chain uses TRBV4-3 and TRBJ2-4, with 8 bases that match TRBD2. CDR1 is LGHNA, CDR2 YSLEER, per germline. The CDR3 sequence is 18 residues long. The ends lost 0 bases at V and 0 bases at J; junction bases unmatched: 7. The CDR3 DNA reads TGCGCCAGCAGCCAAGAGCCCAGCGGGGGCCTAGCCAAAAACATTCAGTACTTC. Its translation: CASSQEPSGGLAKNIQYF.

The chain recombines TRBV28 with TRBJ2-7; 9 positions agree with TRBD1. The V gene's germline CDR1 is MDHEN and CDR2 SYDVKM. This CDR3 has 14 residues. With V trimmed by 1 base and J by 4 bases, 2 bases remained unmatched. CDR3 sequence: CASSLYRGPYEQYF. CDR3 in DNA: TGTGCCAGCAGTTTATACAGGGGGCCGTACGAGCAGTACTTC. The variable domain in full, with the rest retrieved from reference TRBV28 and TRBJ2-7, is DVKVTQSSRYLVKRTGEKVFLECVQDMDHENMFWYRQDPGLGLRLIYFSYDVKMKEKGDIPEGYSVSREKKERFSLILESASTNQTSMYLCASSLYRGPYEQYFGPGTRLTVT.

The chain uses TRBV5-1 and TRBJ1-2; 8 nucleotides align to TRBD1. The CDR3 is 17 amino acids. V dropped 4 bases and J dropped 7; count of bases not matched to a gene: 18. Germline CDR1 and CDR2: SGHRS and YFSETQ. The CDR3 bases are TGCGCCAGCAGCAGGCCCCAAGGGACAGGAGATGGGAGTGGCTACACCTTC. Encoded protein: CASSRPQGTGDGSGYTF.

The chain combines TRBV11-2 with TRBJ2-3; the match to TRBD2 covers 11 bases. J gave up 5 bases and V 1 base, and 2 bases lay outside the gene matches. Germline V lookup: CDR1 SGHAT, CDR2 FQNNGV. CDR3 length: 15 residues. Written as DNA, the CDR3 is TGTGCCAGCAGCTTAGTTGGACTAGCGGGAGATACGCAGTATTTT. It encodes CASSLVGLAGDTQYF.

Of note for this clone: At one of its ends the junction is not consistent with the germline gene, which may arise from a read error. The V call is TRBV28, the J call TRBJ2-2, with D perhaps TRBD2 (5 bases). Germline loops: CDR1 MDHEN, CDR2 SYDVKM. This CDR3 has 16 residues. The CDR3 bases are TGTGCCAGCAGTTTAGATGCGGGCCCGAACCCCGGGGAGCTGTTTTTT. It translates to CASSLDAGPNPGELFF.